This entry concerns a single T cell receptor beta chain. This entry is derived from a study of blood T cell repertoires in COVID-19. Study details: Donors in the United States, Italy and Spain gave samples during acute or convalescent COVID-19. T cells, B-cell-depleted T cells, or PBMCs supplied cDNA or gDNA.

In the study's own analysis: Estimation of nucleated cell counts was performed using reference gene primer amplification. This table comes from immunoSEQ multiplex PCR, and its TCRdb copy is limited to in-frame clones, with some not included. Clone size and V and J calls were adopted from that table, with D and trimming inferred from the DNA. The data show about 40,000 clones, with over 80% seen just once and about 4.9% held by the top ten. This receptor was obtained from a man aged 45-65 years with active COVID-19. Specimen: peripheral blood.

The CDR3 sequence: CATSGEAGGKKTNSYNEQFF. DNA for the CDR3: TGTGCCACCAGTGGAGAAGCGGGGGGGAAAAAAACTAACTCCTACAATGAGCAGTTCTTC. The V and J genes are TRBV24-1 and TRBJ2-1, with 10 nucleotides matching TRBD2. Trimming took 5 bases from V and 0 from J; bases not matched to a gene: 15. CDR3 length: 20 residues. Germline assignment: CDR1 KGHDR and CDR2 SFDVKD.